Sequencing of this TCR beta chain was carried out in a study of early T cells in non-severe SARS-CoV-2 infection. Looking at the study overall: The chains were unpaired, and the sequenced material was bulk RNA from unsorted whole blood.

Germline V gene lookup returns CDR1 SEHNR and CDR2 FQNEAQ (reference sequence). This CDR3 spans 14 amino acids. Trimming took 7 bases from V and 5 from J; bases not matched to a gene: 9. TCRdb used MiXCR to reprocess the 5' RACE reads, holding one entry per CDR3 protein. This repertoire shows some 91,000 distinct CDR3 sequences, approximately 13% found once; its top ten account for approximately 2.3%. The source material was whole blood. This chain links TRBV7-9 with TRBJ2-7; 9 bases line up with TRBD2. The clonotype originates from an adult who was a healthcare worker with PCR-confirmed SARS-CoV-2 infection or an uninfected control (not recorded which). This CDR3 is CASTKAGGHNEQYF. The CDR3 DNA reads TGTGCCAGCACCAAGGCGGGGGGGCACAACGAGCAGTACTTC.